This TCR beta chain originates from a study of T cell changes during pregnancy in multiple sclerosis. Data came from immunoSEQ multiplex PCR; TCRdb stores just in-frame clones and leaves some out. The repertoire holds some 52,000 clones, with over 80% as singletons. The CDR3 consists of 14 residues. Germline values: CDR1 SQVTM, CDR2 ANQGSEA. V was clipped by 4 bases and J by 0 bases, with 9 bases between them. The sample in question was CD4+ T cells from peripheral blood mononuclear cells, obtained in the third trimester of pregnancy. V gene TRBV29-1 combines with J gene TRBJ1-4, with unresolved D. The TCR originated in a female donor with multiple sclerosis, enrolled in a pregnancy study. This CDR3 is CSVAISATNEKLFF. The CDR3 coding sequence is TGCAGCGTTGCCATATCAGCAACTAATGAAAAACTGTTTTTT.